A single sample is the source of the 13 T cell receptor beta chains below, sequenced in a study of blood T cells in healthy people across ages. Alongside a J-beta primer mix, a sample-barcoded 5' primer served in a second PCR lasting about 7 to 11 cycles. TCRdb reprocessed the 5' RACE reads via MiXCR and lists one record per CDR3 protein. The table has around 800,000 distinct CDR3 sequences, 53% seen once. The sample was blood. The receptors come from an elderly man in good health.

With respect to this clonotype: One end of the junction fails to match germline, which may point to a read error. V gene TRBV12-3 or TRBV12-4 combines with J gene TRBJ2-7; no firm D call. The CDR3 is made up of 14 amino acids. The CDR3 here is CASSSNLNSDEQYF. CDR3 coding DNA: TGTGCCAGCAGTTCCAACTTGAACTCCGACGAGCAGTACTTC.

In this sample, this clonotype turned up a few times. The chain links TRBV29-1 to TRBJ1-4; TRBD1 matches at 7 bases. Germline lookup yields CDR1 SQVTM and CDR2 ANQGSEA. Unmatched junction bases numbered 3, after V lost 5 bases and J lost 0 bases. This CDR3 has 14 amino acids. The CDR3 protein is CSVPGGATNEKLFF. The DNA for the CDR3 is TGCAGCGTTCCAGGGGGTGCAACTAATGAAAAACTGTTTTTT. The full variable domain, completed using reference TRBV29-1 and TRBJ1-4, is SAVISQKPSRDICQRGTSLTIQCQVDSQVTMMFWYRQQPGQSLTLIATANQGSEATYESGFVIDKFPISRPNLTFSTLTVSNMSPEDSSIYLCSVPGGATNEKLFFGSGTQLSVL.

This chain links TRBV6-1 with TRBJ1-5; tentatively, D is TRBD1 (6 bases). The CDR3 extends over 15 amino acids. Germline-derived CDR1 and CDR2 are MNHNS and SASEGT. Trimming pared 1 base from V and 7 bases from J, leaving 14 bases between. In nucleotides, the CDR3 is TGTGCCAGCAGTGAAGGTCCAGGGGTGAGGCAGCCCCAGCATTTT. Residues: CASSEGPGVRQPQHF.

The chain combines TRBV4-1 with TRBJ2-7; D possibly corresponds to TRBD2 (6 bases). With 2 bases removed from V and 2 bases from J, the gap between germline ends came to 16 bases. CDR3 length: 16 amino acids. Per the germline V gene, CDR1 is MGHRA and CDR2 is YSYEKL. CDR3 in DNA: TGCGCCAGCAGCCAAAGGGTCACTAGCTCCGCCTACGAGCAGTACTTC. It codes for CASSQRVTSSAYEQYF.

J is TRBJ1-4 and V is TRBV2; TRBD1 is a possible D gene (5 bases). Germline V gene data show CDR1 as SNHLY and CDR2 as FYNNEI. V was cut by 6 bases and J by 3 bases, with 17 bases left in between. The CDR3 consists of 16 residues. This chain's CDR3 is CASSRISGRSNEKLFF. CDR3 in DNA: TGTGCCAGCAGCCGTATTTCAGGGCGGTCTAATGAAAAACTGTTTTTT.

This clonotype was seen only once. The CDR3 region is CASRQSWLMAGSHNEQYF. The CDR3 coding sequence is TGTGCCAGCAGGCAGTCCTGGTTGATGGCGGGAAGCCACAATGAGCAGTACTTC. V is TRBV7-2 and J is TRBJ2-7, with D perhaps matching TRBD2 (6 bases). The CDR3 is 18 residues long. Trimming shortened V by 6 bases and J by 7 bases, and 31 bases separated the two germline ends. CDR1 and CDR2 (germline): SGHTA, FQGNSA.

The rearrangement links TRBV6-1 to TRBJ2-1, with 8 bases matching TRBD2. The V segment lost 6 bases and the J segment 6 bases; nucleotides outside the gene matches: 25. The CDR3 runs to 20 residues. Germline values: CDR1 MNHNS, CDR2 SASEGT. CDR3 protein: CASRPLWVTAGGNKGNEQFF. The CDR3 DNA reads as TGTGCCAGCAGGCCGCTCTGGGTAACGGCGGGAGGCAACAAGGGCAATGAGCAGTTCTTC.

This clonotype appeared a few times. The chain links TRBV5-1 to TRBJ2-1; 8 bases align to TRBD2. This CDR3 spans 16 amino acids. V lost 4 bases to trimming and J lost 8 bases; unmatched junction nucleotides: 14. Looked up from germline, CDR1 is SGHRS and CDR2 is YFSETQ. Here the CDR3 DNA reads TGCGCCAGCAGCCGGGGGCCGGGACTAGTAACCGATGAGCAGTTCTTC. Translated: CASSRGPGLVTDEQFF.

A word on this clonotype: Germline is not matched at one junction end, which may reflect a read error. This sequence joins TRBV15 and TRBJ2-7; weak D call: TRBD2 (6 bases). This CDR3 spans 14 amino acids. CDR1 LNHNV and CDR2 YYDKDF come from the germline V gene (reference sequence). The CDR3 spells CATSREPAGYGQYF. The CDR3 DNA follows: TGTGCCACCAGCAGAGAACCAGCGGGCTACGGGCAGTACTTC.

This clonotype was detected only a few times. The V gene is TRBV12-3 or TRBV12-4, the J gene TRBJ2-1; D perhaps matches TRBD2 (6 bases). The CDR3 extends over 17 amino acids. V lost 3 bases to trimming and J lost 5 bases, with 20 bases between them. The CDR3 DNA sequence: TGTGCCAGCAGTTTCTCGAGGGGCGGGAAGTTTAACAATGAGCAGTTCTTC. It encodes CASSFSRGGKFNNEQFF.

This clonotype was counted between two and nine times. The chain combines TRBV27 with TRBJ2-6, with D unresolved. The CDR3 contains 15 residues. V was pared by 2 bases and J by 0 bases, with 5 bases between. Germline CDR1 and CDR2: MNHEY and SMNVEV (reference sequence). CDR3 coding DNA: TGTGCCAGCAGTTTAGGGAACTCTGGGGCCAACGTCCTGACTTTC. This translates into CASSLGNSGANVLTF.

The V call is TRBV29-1, the J call TRBJ2-1; D may be TRBD1 (6 bases). The V end was cut by 6 bases, the J end by 4 bases, with 19 bases between. Germline V CDR1 and CDR2: SQVTM, ANQGSEA. The CDR3 has 15 amino acids. The CDR3: CSVPHLTGVYNEQFF. CDR3 nucleotides: TGCAGCGTCCCGCATTTGACAGGAGTTTACAATGAGCAGTTCTTC.

The chain carries TRBV21-1 and TRBJ2-4; TRBD1, the D gene given by the table, was not confirmed from the DNA. The DNA end lines up better with TRBJ2-7; the J call may be wrong. TRBV21-1 is flagged as a pseudogene. The CDR3 is 14 amino acids. In nucleotides, the CDR3 is TGTGCCAGCAGCATACGACAGGAAAACTACGAGCAGTACTTC. Translated, it gives CASSIRQENYEQYF.